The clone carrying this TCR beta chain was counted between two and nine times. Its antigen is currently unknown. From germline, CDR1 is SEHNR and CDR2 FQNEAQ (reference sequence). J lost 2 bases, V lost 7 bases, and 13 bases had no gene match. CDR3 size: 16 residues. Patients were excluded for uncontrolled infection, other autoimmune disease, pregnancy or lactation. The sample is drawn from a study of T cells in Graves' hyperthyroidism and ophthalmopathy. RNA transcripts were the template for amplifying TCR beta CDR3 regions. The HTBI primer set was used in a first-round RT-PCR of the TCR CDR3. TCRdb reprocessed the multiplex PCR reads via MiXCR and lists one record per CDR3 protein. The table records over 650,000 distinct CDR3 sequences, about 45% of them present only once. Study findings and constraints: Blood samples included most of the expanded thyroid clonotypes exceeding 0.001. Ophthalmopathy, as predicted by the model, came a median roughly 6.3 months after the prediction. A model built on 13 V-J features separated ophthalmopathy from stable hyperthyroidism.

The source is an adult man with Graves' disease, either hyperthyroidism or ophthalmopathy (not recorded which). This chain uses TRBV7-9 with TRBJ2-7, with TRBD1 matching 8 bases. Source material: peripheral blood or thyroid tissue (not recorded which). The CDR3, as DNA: TGTGCCAGCACCCGACAGGACAGGGTGGGGACCTACGAGCAGTACTTC. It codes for CASTRQDRVGTYEQYF.